This T cell receptor beta chain is from a study of cytomegalovirus exposure and HLA in healthy donors. The junction had 6 bases not matched to a gene; V was cut back by 3 bases and J by 5 bases. CDR3 length equals 16 residues. The germline V gene encodes CDR1 LNHDA and CDR2 SQIVND (reference sequence). This PCR relied on a set of 60 Vbeta primers and 13 Jbeta primers. Method: immunoSEQ multiplex PCR; TCRdb's copy keeps in-frame clones and lacks some. Among fewer than 200,000 clones listed, 75% to 80% were seen once. This clonotype originated in a man aged 35-49 years in good health and CMV-seropositive. Specimen: PBMCs. The genes are TRBV19 and TRBJ1-4, with 10 nucleotides matching TRBD1. The DNA for the CDR3 is TGTGCCAGTAGTATGAGGCCGGGACAGGGGAATGAAAAACTGTTTTTT. It encodes CASSMRPGQGNEKLFF.